Relative to its sample, the clone carrying this TCR beta chain is medium-sized. No antigen is known for it. These data belong to a study of liver allograft versus peripheral blood T cells. Study information: Hepatic allograft T cell receptor repertoires were evaluated relative to those present in recipients' peripheral blood. Study outcomes and limitations: Reportedly, the T cell receptor repertoires present inside liver allografts differed from those in peripheral blood.

Via MiXCR, TCRdb re-called the reads, giving one row per CDR3 protein. The sample yields 14,000 or so distinct CDR3 sequences, approximately 20% seen once. The germline gives CDR1 MNHEY, CDR2 SVGEGT. Unmatched junction bases numbered 9, after V lost 7 bases and J lost 7 bases. The CDR3 is 15 amino acids. The origin of this receptor is a human patient who had a liver transplant. Some T cells may be the graft donor's. The chain links TRBV6-2 or TRBV6-3 to TRBJ1-6, with 8 bases lining up with TRBD1. The CDR3 region is CASNTIQGENSPLHF. CDR3 DNA: TGTGCCAGCAATACTATACAGGGGGAGAATTCACCCCTCCACTTT.